The 3 T cell receptor beta chains listed next were all sequenced from one sample in a study of cytomegalovirus exposure and HLA in healthy donors. The PCR employed 60 Vbeta primers together with 13 Jbeta primers. Profiled with immunoSEQ multiplex PCR; TCRdb holds only in-frame clones, not every one. This repertoire shows around 120,000 clones, 78% found once; its top ten account for about 6%. What was sequenced was PBMCs. These receptors all come from a woman in her thirties or forties in good health and CMV-seronegative.

V and J are TRBV2 and TRBJ1-1, with D unclear. V dropped 2 bases and J dropped 1 base, with 11 bases sitting between them. Germline CDR1 and CDR2: SNHLY and FYNNEI. The CDR3 extends over 15 amino acids. This chain's CDR3 is CASSESPAGNTEAFF. The CDR3 DNA reads TGTGCCAGCAGTGAAAGCCCGGCGGGGAACACTGAAGCTTTCTTT.

CDR3 in DNA: TGTGCCAGCAGCTTAGATCGGGGGATGGGCTACGAGCAGTACTTC. As protein: CASSLDRGMGYEQYF. This sequence joins TRBV7-2 and TRBJ2-7; D may be TRBD2 (6 bases). Germline CDR1 and CDR2: SGHTA and FQGNSA. This CDR3 contains 15 residues. V lost 1 base and J lost 3, with 13 bases in between. The full variable domain, completed using reference TRBV7-2 and TRBJ2-7, is GAGVSQSPSNKVTEKGKDVELRCDPISGHTALYWYRQSLGQGLEFLIYFQGNSAPDKSGLPSDRFSAERTGGSVSTLTIQRTQQEDSAVYLCASSLDRGMGYEQYFGPGTRLTVT.

Turning to this clone: Other DNA sequences in this sample translate to the same CDR3. The chain combines TRBV18 with TRBJ2-1, with TRBD2 identical over 9 bases. Germline lookup yields CDR1 KGHSH and CDR2 LQKENI. The J segment lost 1 base and the V segment lost 0 bases, leaving 1 base of the junction unmatched. The CDR3 loop spans 16 amino acids. The CDR3 sequence is CASSPPSGGSYNEQFF. CDR3 coding DNA: TGTGCCAGCTCACCACCTAGCGGGGGTTCCTACAATGAGCAGTTCTTC. Full variable domain (remainder filled in from reference TRBV18 and TRBJ2-1): NAGVMQNPRHLVRRRGQEARLRCSPMKGHSHVYWYRQLPEEGLKFMVYLQKENIIDESGMPKERFSAEFPKEGPSILRIQQVVRGDSAAYFCASSPPSGGSYNEQFFGPGTRLTVL.